Below are 3 T cell receptor beta chains sequenced from a single sample in a study of response to subunit inactivated influenza vaccine. TCRdb recomputed calls from the RT-PCR reads with MiXCR, one row per CDR3 protein. The sample records 530,000 or so distinct CDR3 sequences, about 25% being singletons. The material was CD4+ T cells sorted from PBMCs, obtained less than 6 days after vaccination. These receptors came from a man between 45 and 60 years old who received an inactivated influenza vaccine.

This clonotype was picked up a small number of times. This chain links TRBV28 with TRBJ2-7, with D tentatively TRBD1 (5 bases). The germline V gene has CDR1 MDHEN and CDR2 SYDVKM. V lost 6 bases and J 0 bases, leaving 12 bases between the germline ends. This CDR3 comprises 14 residues. The CDR3 nucleotides read TGTGCCAGCAGCCCTGACAGAAGCTCCTACGAGCAGTACTTC. Protein: CASSPDRSSYEQYF.

This clonotype was recorded at least ten times. The V gene is TRBV20-1, the J gene TRBJ2-7; 8 positions agree with TRBD1. The ends lost 3 bases at V and 2 bases at J; junction bases unmatched: 3. The germline V gene has CDR1 DFQATT and CDR2 SNEGSKA (reference sequence). The CDR3 runs to 13 residues. The CDR3 bases are TGCAGTGCTAGTTGGACAGGGACCTACGAGCAGTACTTC. Its protein is CSASWTGTYEQYF.

This clonotype has a handful of counts. J is TRBJ2-3 and V is TRBV12-3 or TRBV12-4; TRBD1 matches 12 bases. The V and J ends lost 6 bases and 4 bases, in that order; junction bases with no gene match: 2. The CDR3 has 14 residues. The CDR3 region has the DNA TGTGCCAGCAGGGGGACAGGGGGCTCAGATACGCAGTATTTT. Its translation is CASRGTGGSDTQYF.